This T cell receptor (beta chain) comes out of a study of shared clonotypes between healthy human individuals. Study observations and caveats: Generally, estimated richness proved larger in naive subsets than it did in memory subsets.

A remark on this clone: As yet, its antigen is unknown.

The data were produced by immunoSEQ multiplex PCR, yet TCRdb's version contains in-frame clones alone and is incomplete. The sample includes approximately 980,000 clones, 76% of them seen just once. CDR3 length: 13 amino acids. V was pared by 8 bases and J by 4 bases, with 14 bases between. Germline V gene lookup returns CDR1 SGHVS and CDR2 FQNEAQ. The chain employs TRBV7-8 and TRBJ2-5, with D unresolved. This sequence originates from a man aged 18 to 30 in good health. The sequenced material came from memory CD4+ T cells sorted from blood. Subset here: CD45RA-negative fraction. CDR3 region: CASSDPIRETQYF. The CDR3 DNA reads TGTGCCAGCTCGGACCCCATCCGAGAGACCCAGTACTTC.